The present entry profiles one TCR beta chain with its context. Its matching antigen is unknown. This specimen comes from a study of response to subunit inactivated influenza vaccine. Study-wide results and caveats: New T cells are recruited in small numbers by each seasonal influenza vaccination, according to the authors' suggestion.

TCRdb analysed the RT-PCR reads with MiXCR anew, one entry per CDR3 protein. The sample contains more than 400,000 distinct CDR3 sequences, about a tenth of which appear only once. Sequencing used PBMCs from blood, obtained 45 days after vaccination. The clonotype comes from a man between 45 and 60 years old who received an inactivated influenza vaccine.

The CDR3 protein is CASSEQSSYNEQFF. CDR3 coding DNA: TGTGCCAGCAGCGAGCAGAGCTCCTACAATGAGCAGTTCTTC. The chain carries TRBV7-8 and TRBJ2-1; D remains ambiguous. Germline loops: CDR1 SGHVS, CDR2 FQNEAQ. V was shortened by 5 bases and J by 0 bases, with 8 bases between the two germline ends. The CDR3 spans 14 residues.